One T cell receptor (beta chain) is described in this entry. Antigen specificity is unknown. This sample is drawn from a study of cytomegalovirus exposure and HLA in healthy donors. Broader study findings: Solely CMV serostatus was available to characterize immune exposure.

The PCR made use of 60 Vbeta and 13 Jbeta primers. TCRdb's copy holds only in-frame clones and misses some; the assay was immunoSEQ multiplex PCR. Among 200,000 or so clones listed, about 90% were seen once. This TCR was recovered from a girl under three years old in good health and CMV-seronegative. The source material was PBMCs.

The CDR3 DNA reads TGTGCCAGCAGCTTGGCCTCCGGGTTTGGTGAGACCCAGTACTTC. Translation gives CASSLASGFGETQYF. This rearrangement joins TRBV13 to TRBJ2-5; no clear D gene. Germline CDR1 is PRHDT and CDR2 is FYEKMQ (reference sequence). V was pared by 3 bases and J by 5 bases, with 16 bases between. CDR3 length equals 15 residues.